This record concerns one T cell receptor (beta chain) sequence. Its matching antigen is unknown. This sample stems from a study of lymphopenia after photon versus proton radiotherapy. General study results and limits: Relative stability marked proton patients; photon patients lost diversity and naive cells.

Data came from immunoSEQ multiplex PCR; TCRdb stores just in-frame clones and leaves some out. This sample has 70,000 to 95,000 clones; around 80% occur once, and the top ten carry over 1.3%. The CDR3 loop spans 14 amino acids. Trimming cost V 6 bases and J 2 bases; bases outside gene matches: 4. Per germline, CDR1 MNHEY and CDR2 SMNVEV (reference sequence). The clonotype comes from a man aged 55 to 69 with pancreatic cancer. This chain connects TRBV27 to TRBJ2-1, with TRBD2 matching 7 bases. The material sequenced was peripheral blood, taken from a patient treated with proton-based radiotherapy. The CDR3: CASSLGLAYNEQFF. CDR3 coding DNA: TGTGCCAGCAGCCTAGGACTAGCCTACAATGAGCAGTTCTTC.